This TCR beta chain was recovered during a study of technical replicates of blood from several donors. This CDR3 region has 12 residues. The J segment lost 7 bases and the V segment lost 3 bases, leaving 2 bases of the junction unmatched. Germline V gene sequence: CDR1 SGHDT, CDR2 YYEEEE. The repertoire was sequenced with immunoSEQ multiplex PCR; TCRdb's copy has only in-frame clones and lacks some. This table holds roughly 65,000 clones, around nine tenths found once. The receptor comes from a human donor in good health. Some clones in this sample may be carry-over from other donors' samples. The chain recombines TRBV5-6 with TRBJ1-2; TRBD1 matches at 8 bases. Sequencing input: PBMCs. DNA for the CDR3: TGTGCCAGCAGCTCAGGGGGCTCTGGCTACACCTTC. Amino acid sequence: CASSSGGSGYTF.